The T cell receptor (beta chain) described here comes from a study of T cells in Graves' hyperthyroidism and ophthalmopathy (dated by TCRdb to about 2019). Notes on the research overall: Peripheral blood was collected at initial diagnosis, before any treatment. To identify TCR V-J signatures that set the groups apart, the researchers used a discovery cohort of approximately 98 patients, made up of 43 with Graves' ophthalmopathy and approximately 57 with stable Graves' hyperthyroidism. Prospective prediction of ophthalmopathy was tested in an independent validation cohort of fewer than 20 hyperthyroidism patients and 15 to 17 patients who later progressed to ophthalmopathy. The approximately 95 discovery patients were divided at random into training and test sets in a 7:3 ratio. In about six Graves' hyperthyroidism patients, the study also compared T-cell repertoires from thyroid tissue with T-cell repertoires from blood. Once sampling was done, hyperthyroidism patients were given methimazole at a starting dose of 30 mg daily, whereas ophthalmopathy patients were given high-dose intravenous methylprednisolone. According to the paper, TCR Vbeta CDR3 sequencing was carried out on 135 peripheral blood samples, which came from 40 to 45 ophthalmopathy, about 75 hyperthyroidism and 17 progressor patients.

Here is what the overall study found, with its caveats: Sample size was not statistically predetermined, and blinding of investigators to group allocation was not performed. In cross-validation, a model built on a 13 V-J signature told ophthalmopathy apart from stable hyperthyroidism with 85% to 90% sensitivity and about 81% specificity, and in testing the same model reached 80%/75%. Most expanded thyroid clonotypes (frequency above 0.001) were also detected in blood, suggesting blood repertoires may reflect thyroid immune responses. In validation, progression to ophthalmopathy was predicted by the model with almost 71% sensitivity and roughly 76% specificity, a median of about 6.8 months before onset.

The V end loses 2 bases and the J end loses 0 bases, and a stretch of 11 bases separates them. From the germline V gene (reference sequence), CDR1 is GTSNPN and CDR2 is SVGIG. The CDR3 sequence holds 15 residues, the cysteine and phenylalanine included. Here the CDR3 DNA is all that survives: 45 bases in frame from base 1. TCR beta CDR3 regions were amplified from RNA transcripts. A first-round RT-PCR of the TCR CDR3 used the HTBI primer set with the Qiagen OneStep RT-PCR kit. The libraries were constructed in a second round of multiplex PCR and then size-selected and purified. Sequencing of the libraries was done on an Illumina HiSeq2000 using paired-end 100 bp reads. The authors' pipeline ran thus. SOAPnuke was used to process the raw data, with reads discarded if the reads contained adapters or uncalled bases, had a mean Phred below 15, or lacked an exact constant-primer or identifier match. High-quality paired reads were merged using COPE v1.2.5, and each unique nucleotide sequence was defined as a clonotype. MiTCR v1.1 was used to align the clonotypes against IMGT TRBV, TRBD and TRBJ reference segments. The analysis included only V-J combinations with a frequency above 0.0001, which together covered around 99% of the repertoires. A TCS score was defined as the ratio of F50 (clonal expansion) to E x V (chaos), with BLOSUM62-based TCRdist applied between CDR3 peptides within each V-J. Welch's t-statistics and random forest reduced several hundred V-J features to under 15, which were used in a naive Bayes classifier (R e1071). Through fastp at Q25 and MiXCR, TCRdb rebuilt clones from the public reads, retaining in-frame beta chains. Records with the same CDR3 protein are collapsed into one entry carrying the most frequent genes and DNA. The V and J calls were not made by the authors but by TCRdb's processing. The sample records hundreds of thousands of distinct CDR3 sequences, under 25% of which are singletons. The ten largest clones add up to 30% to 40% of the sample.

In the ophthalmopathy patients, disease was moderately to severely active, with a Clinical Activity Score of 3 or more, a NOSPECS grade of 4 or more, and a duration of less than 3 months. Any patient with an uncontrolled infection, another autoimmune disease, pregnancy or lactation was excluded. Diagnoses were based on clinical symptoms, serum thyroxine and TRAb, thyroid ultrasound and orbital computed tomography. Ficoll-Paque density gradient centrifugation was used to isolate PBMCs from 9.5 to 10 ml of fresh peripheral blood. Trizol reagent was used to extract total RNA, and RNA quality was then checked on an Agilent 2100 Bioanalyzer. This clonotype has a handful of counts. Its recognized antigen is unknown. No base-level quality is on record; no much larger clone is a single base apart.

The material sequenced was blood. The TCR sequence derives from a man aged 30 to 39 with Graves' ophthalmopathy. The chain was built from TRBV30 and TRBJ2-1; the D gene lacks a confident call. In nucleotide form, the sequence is TGTGCCTGGAGTCCGTGGAACGCCTCCTACAATGAGCAGTTCTTC. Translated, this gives CAWSPWNASYNEQFF. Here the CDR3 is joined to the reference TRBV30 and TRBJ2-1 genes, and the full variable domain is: SQTIHQWPATLVQPVGSPLSLECTVEGTSNPNLYWYRQAAGRGLQLLFYSVGIGQISSEVPQNLSASRPQDRQFILSSKKLLLSDSGFYLCAWSPWNASYNEQFFGPGTRLTVL.